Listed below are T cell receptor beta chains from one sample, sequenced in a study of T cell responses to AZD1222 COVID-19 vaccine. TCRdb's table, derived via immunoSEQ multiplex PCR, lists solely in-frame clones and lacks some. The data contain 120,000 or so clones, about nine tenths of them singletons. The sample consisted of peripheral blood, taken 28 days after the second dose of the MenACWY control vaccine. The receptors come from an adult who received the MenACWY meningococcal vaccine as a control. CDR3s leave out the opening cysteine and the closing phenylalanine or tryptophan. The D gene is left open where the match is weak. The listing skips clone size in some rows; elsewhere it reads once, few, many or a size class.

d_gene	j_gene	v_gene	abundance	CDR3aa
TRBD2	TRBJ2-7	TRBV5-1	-	ASSGGRLADEQY
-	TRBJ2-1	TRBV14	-	ASSQALLTNEQF
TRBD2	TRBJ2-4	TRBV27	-	ASRQRLAENIQY
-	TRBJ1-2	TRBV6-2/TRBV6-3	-	ASSRYPPGLYGYT
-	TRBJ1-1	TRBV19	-	ASSPHKNTEAF
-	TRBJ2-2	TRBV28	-	ASSRPGRGTGELF
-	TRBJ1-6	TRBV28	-	ASSPPGLGFSPLH
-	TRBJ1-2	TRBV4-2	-	ASSQDITGANYGYT
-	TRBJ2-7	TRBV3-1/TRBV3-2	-	ASSRGPRYEQY
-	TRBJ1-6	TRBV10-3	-	AILPEGANSPLH
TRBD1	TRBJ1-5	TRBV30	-	ALTTGGKGQPQH
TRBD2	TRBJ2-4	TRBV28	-	ASSFASYRTSGNIQY
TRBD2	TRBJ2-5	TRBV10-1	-	ASSEGTSGGTQY
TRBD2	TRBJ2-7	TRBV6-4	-	ASPTSGEATLYEQY
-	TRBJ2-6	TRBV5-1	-	ASSGGQSSFGANVLT
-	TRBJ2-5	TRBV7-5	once	VRSKEDSQETQY
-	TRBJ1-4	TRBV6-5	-	ASSYRQWPTNEKLF
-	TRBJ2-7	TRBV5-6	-	ASRSRTRSYEQY
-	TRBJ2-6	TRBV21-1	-	ASSKARDSNSGANVLT
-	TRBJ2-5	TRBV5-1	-	ASSLRGKETQY
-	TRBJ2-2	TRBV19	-	ASSIGVFQLAGELF
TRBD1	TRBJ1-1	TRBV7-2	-	ASSSQGQGARSTEAF
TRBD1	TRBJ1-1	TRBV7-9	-	ASRPGQSTEAF
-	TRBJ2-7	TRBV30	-	AWSPSRTYEQY
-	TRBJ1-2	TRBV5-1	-	ASGFPLEGLEDGYT
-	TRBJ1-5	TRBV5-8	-	ASSFKQPQH
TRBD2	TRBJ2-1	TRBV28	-	ASSPGLAGSHNEQF
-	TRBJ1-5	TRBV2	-	ASSELAAAYQPQH
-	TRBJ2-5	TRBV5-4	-	ASSPNPDQETQY
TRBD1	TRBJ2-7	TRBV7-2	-	ASNSGGVSYEQY
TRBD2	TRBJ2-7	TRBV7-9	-	ASSPSGTSYEQY
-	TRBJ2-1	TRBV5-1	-	ASSFGTAYNEQF
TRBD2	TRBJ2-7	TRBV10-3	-	AISEASGRDEQY
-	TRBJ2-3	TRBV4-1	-	ASSQVKGGGPFTDTQY
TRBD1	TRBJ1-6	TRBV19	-	ATKSGTGASPLH
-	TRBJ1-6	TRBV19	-	ASSNRGSPLH
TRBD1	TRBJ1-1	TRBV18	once	ASSPPGSRTGSTEAF
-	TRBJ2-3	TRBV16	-	ASSQSYGTGDTQY
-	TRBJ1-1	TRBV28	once	ASSLIPVNTEAF
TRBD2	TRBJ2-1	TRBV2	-	ASSEALMAGGDNEQF
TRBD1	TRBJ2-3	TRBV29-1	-	NVTGSTDTQY
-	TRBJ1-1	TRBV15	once	ATSREVGGLTEAF
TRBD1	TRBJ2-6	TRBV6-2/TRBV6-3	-	ASSSGGSGANVLT
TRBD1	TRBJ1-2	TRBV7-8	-	ASSLGGTGDGGYT
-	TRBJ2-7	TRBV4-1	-	ASSQDRVLVSGDLNEQY
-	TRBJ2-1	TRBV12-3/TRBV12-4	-	ASSSTPTPPF
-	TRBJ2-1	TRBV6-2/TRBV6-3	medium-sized	ASSWALSNEQF
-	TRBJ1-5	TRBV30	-	AWSGRGNSNQPQH
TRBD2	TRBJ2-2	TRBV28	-	ASSLWREGGTGELF
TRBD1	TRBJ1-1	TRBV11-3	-	ASSLSWTGGSTEAF
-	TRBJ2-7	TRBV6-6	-	ASSYSFYEQY
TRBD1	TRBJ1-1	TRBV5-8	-	ASRRNRGGNTEAF
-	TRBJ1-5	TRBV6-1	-	ASSDVRGWNQPQH
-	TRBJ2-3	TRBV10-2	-	ASTRAGPRSADTQY
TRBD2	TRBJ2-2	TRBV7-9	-	ASLSSGSFTGELF